This entry concerns a single TCR beta chain. Clones were read by immunoSEQ multiplex PCR, and TCRdb kept only the in-frame ones, dropping some. This repertoire shows some 10,000 clones, approximately 80% found once; its top ten account for 9.5% to 13%. The sample comes from a study of somatic mutations in cytotoxic T cells in rheumatoid arthritis. The receptor was derived from an adult with rheumatoid arthritis. What was sequenced was CD8+ T cells sorted from blood.

The CDR3 loop reads CASSSAGGTTDTQYF. CDR3 DNA sequence: TGTGCCAGCAGCTCTGCGGGGGGGACCACAGATACGCAGTATTTT. This chain links TRBV7-3 with TRBJ2-3; TRBD2 matches at 9 bases. This CDR3 has 15 amino acids. With 4 bases clipped from V and 2 bases from J, the junction kept 4 bases outside the gene matches. Germline loops: CDR1 SGHTA, CDR2 FQGTGA.